This T cell receptor beta chain is from a study of T cell changes during pregnancy in multiple sclerosis. The CDR3 runs 15 residues. The junction had 8 bases not matched to a gene; V was cut back by 6 bases and J by 2 bases. CDR1 is SQVTM and CDR2 is ANQGSEA in the germline V gene. TCRdb's copy holds only in-frame clones and misses some; the assay was immunoSEQ multiplex PCR. The data show tens of thousands of clones, 80% to 95% seen once. The chain links TRBV29-1 to TRBJ2-1; 9 nucleotides match TRBD1. The sequenced sample was peripheral blood, obtained in the third trimester of pregnancy. This receptor was obtained from a female donor in good health, enrolled as a control in a pregnancy study. CDR3 nucleotide sequence: TGCAGCGTAGCCACCGGGACAGGGCCCTACAATGAGCAGTTCTTC. Protein product: CSVATGTGPYNEQFF.